A single sample is the source of the 13 T cell receptor beta chains below, sequenced in a study of CD8+ T cells in alopecia areata. Sequencing relied on a cDNA template that was reverse transcribed from extracted RNA. The repertoire was sequenced with immunoSEQ multiplex PCR; TCRdb's copy has only in-frame clones and lacks some. The sample includes 150,000 to 200,000 clones, around 64% of them seen just once. Treatment reported: oral pan-JAK inhibitor, 5-10 mg twice daily. Sequences were derived from CD4+ T cells sorted from blood, sampled around week 50, from a patient treated with tofacitinib. These receptors were taken from a human donor with alopecia areata.

The V and J genes are TRBV2 and TRBJ2-7, with unresolved D. CDR3 length: 12 amino acids. V gave up 11 bases and J gave up 3 bases, with 14 bases separating them. Looked up from germline, CDR1 is SNHLY and CDR2 is FYNNEI. The CDR3 DNA sequence: TGTGCCTCCCGGCAGAGCCGCTACGAGCAGTACTTC. Protein sequence: CASRQSRYEQYF.

The V call is TRBV29-1, the J call TRBJ2-7; 7 bases line up with TRBD1. J gave up 6 bases and V 2 bases, and 7 bases lay outside the gene matches. Germline V CDR1 and CDR2: SQVTM, ANQGSEA. This CDR3 spans 13 amino acids. The CDR3 nucleotides read TGCAGCGTTGAAAAGACAGGGCTCAGCGAGCAGTACTTC. Protein product: CSVEKTGLSEQYF.

The CDR3 bases are TGTGCCAGCAGCCAAGGACGCCAGGAAGAGTTCTTC. It yields the protein CASSQGRQEEFF. This chain joins TRBV5-6 and TRBJ2-1; D unclear. This CDR3 comprises 12 residues. CDR1 is SGHDT, CDR2 YYEEEE, per germline. Trimming stripped 4 bases from V and 14 bases from J, with 16 bases between.

Comment on this clone: This specimen includes other DNA sequences encoding the same CDR3. V gene TRBV2 combines with J gene TRBJ2-3; D not certain. The CDR3 is 12 amino acids. V was shortened by 4 bases and J by 6 bases, with 8 bases between the two germline ends. Germline-derived CDR1 and CDR2 are SNHLY and FYNNEI. DNA for the CDR3: TGTGCCAGCAGTGTCCGGACGGATACGCAGTATTTT. This sequence encodes CASSVRTDTQYF.

The V and J genes are TRBV30 and TRBJ2-7, with 8 bases fitting TRBD2. V lost 2 bases to trimming and J lost 1 base; unmatched junction nucleotides: 16. The CDR3 totals 18 residues. Germline CDR1 is GTSNPN and CDR2 is SVGIG (reference sequence). CDR3 coding DNA: TGTGCCTGGAGTTTGGGGCGCGGGCCCGGGAGGGGATCCTACGAGCAGTACTTC. Its protein product is CAWSLGRGPGRGSYEQYF.

The rearrangement links TRBV29-1 to TRBJ2-7; TRBD1 aligns across 7 bases. The CDR3 totals 13 residues. The V segment lost 7 bases and the J segment 2 bases; nucleotides outside the gene matches: 8. Germline V gene lookup returns CDR1 SQVTM and CDR2 ANQGSEA. This CDR3 reads CSARQGVTYEQYF. Here the CDR3 DNA reads TGCAGCGCAAGACAGGGAGTCACCTACGAGCAGTACTTC.

This clone was counted only a few times. The chain combines TRBV5-1 with TRBJ1-1; D not certain. CDR3 size: 14 residues. The V gene's germline CDR1 is SGHRS and CDR2 YFSETQ. V shed 0 bases and J shed 5 bases, with 11 bases lying between them. As DNA, the CDR3 is TGCGCCAGCAGCTTGGAGACCGGCTGGACTGAAGCTTTCTTT. It codes for CASSLETGWTEAFF.

The chain has TRBV2 and TRBJ1-1; D is unresolved. The germline V gene has CDR1 SNHLY and CDR2 FYNNEI. Between the trimmed V and J ends, which lost 3 bases and 4 bases, there was a span of 9 bases. This CDR3 contains 13 residues. The CDR3 bases are TGTGCCAGCAGTGATGAAGCCGGCACTGAAGCTTTCTTT. Protein product: CASSDEAGTEAFF. The full variable domain, completed using reference TRBV2 and TRBJ1-1, is EPEVTQTPSHQVTQMGQEVILRCVPISNHLYFYWYRQILGQKVEFLVSFYNNEISEKSEIFDDQFSVERPDGSNFTLKIRSTKLEDSAMYFCASSDEAGTEAFFGQGTRLTVV.

This clone was seen a handful of times. The rearrangement uses TRBV29-1 and TRBJ2-7, with 7 bases identical to TRBD1. The CDR3 runs to 13 residues. The germline gives CDR1 SQVTM, CDR2 ANQGSEA. The ends lost 7 bases at V and 7 bases at J; junction bases unmatched: 13. The CDR3 DNA follows: TGCAGCGGCCAGACAGGGAACCCAGGGGAGCAGTACTTC. This gives the protein CSGQTGNPGEQYF.

V gene TRBV9 combines with J gene TRBJ2-3; TRBD2 matches at 13 bases. J was trimmed by 3 bases and V by 7 bases; bases with no gene match: 5. The CDR3 is 15 residues long. Germline lookup yields CDR1 SGDLS and CDR2 YYNGEE. The CDR3 is CASGRTSGGTDTQYF. CDR3 in DNA: TGTGCCAGCGGACGGACTAGCGGGGGTACAGATACGCAGTATTTT. Complete variable domain (other parts from reference TRBV9 and TRBJ2-3): DSGVTQTPKHLITATGQRVTLRCSPRSGDLSVYWYQQSLDQGLQFLIQYYNGEERAKGNILERFSAQQFPDLHSELNLSSLELGDSALYFCASGRTSGGTDTQYFGPGTRLTVL.

The chain carries TRBV13 and TRBJ2-5, with D perhaps TRBD1 or TRBD2 (5 bases each). V was trimmed by 5 bases and J by 3 bases, leaving 13 bases between them. The CDR3 sequence is 14 residues long. Per the germline V gene, CDR1 is PRHDT and CDR2 is FYEKMQ (reference sequence). CDR3 in DNA: TGTGCCAGCAGCCCGGGGACGGAAGAAGAGACCCAGTACTTC. Protein: CASSPGTEEETQYF.

The chain uses TRBV7-9 and TRBJ2-2; D possibly corresponds to TRBD2 (5 bases). The germline V and J ends were trimmed by 2 bases and 6 bases, with 16 bases remaining between them. This CDR3 contains 16 residues. Germline V gene lookup returns CDR1 SEHNR and CDR2 FQNEAQ (reference sequence). The CDR3 nucleotides are TGTGCCAGCAGCTTACTTGGAGGTGTAGGGCCCGGGGAGCTGTTTTTT. As protein: CASSLLGGVGPGELFF.

This clone appeared a few times. The CDR3 loop is CASSLAGYDSYEQYF. The CDR3 DNA is TGCGCCAGCAGCTTGGCGGGTTACGACTCCTACGAGCAGTACTTC. The J gene is TRBJ2-7, the V gene TRBV5-1, with unresolved D. The germline gives CDR1 SGHRS, CDR2 YFSETQ. V was shortened by 0 bases and J by 0 bases, with 10 bases between the two germline ends. CDR3 size: 15 residues.